This is a list of T cell receptor beta chains from one sample in a study of blood T cell repertoires in COVID-19. Generated by immunoSEQ multiplex PCR, the TCRdb table keeps only in-frame clones and is missing some. The sample gives 350,000 to 500,000 clones, roughly 90% of which show up once; approximately 1.5% is in the top ten. Sequenced: PBMCs or T cells enriched from blood (not recorded which). These receptors originate from a woman in her late teens or twenties who had been exposed to COVID-19. Both conserved end residues are part of each CDR3. Fields, in order: D gene, clone size, J gene, V gene, CDR3 DNA, CDR3 protein. A D gene is named only where the DNA matches it firmly. Expanded clones are given a class, and other clones once, few, many or no size at all.

TRBD1 | once | TRBJ2-2 | TRBV5-1 | TGCGCCAGCACCCCTTGGACAGGTAACACCGGGGAGCTGTTTTTT | CASTPWTGNTGELFF
. | . | TRBJ2-7 | TRBV19 | TGTGCCAGTAGTAATCCCGACAGGCCGCTCGAGCAGTACTTC | CASSNPDRPLEQYF
TRBD1 | . | TRBJ2-2 | TRBV14 | TGTGCCAGCAGTCCCGACAGGGGTTACACCGGGGAGCTGTTTTTT | CASSPDRGYTGELFF
TRBD2 | . | TRBJ2-1 | TRBV27 | TGTGCCAGCAGTACCATTACGGGACTAGCGGGAGGGAGCATTGACAATGAGCAGTTCTTC | CASSTITGLAGGSIDNEQFF
. | . | TRBJ1-4 | TRBV15 | TGTGCCACCAGCAGAGATACGGGATCGGTGGAAAAACTGTTTTTT | CATSRDTGSVEKLFF
TRBD2 | . | TRBJ2-1 | TRBV4-3 | TGCGCCAGCAGCCAAAATAGCGGGGGGGTAGCGAATGAGCAGTTCTTC | CASSQNSGGVANEQFF
. | . | TRBJ2-7 | TRBV15 | TGTGCCACCAGCAGAGATAGGGGCTACGAGCAGTACTTC | CATSRDRGYEQYF
TRBD1 | . | TRBJ2-1 | TRBV12-3/TRBV12-4 | TGTGCCAGCAGTTACCAAGGGGGCCAGGGGTTCTTC | CASSYQGGQGFF
. | . | TRBJ2-5 | TRBV7-9 | TGTGCCAGCAGCGGCAACGGACAGAGCCAAGAGACCCAGTACTTC | CASSGNGQSQETQYF
. | . | TRBJ1-3 | TRBV5-1 | TGCGCCAGCAGCTTGGGACAGCAACTTCCTGGAAACACCATATATTTT | CASSLGQQLPGNTIYF
. | . | TRBJ2-5 | TRBV28 | TGTGCCAGCAGAGTGCCTGCGCAGACCCAGTACTTC | CASRVPAQTQYF
TRBD2 | . | TRBJ2-3 | TRBV7-8 | TGTGCCAGCAGCTTACGCGGGCCCGGCAGTAGCGGGAGGTCCCGAGAGGGAGATACGCAGTATTTT | CASSLRGPGSSGRSREGDTQYF
TRBD1 | . | TRBJ2-5 | TRBV27 | TGTGCCAGCAGTTTAAAACAGGGGGAAAGCGCACAAGAGACCCAGTACTTC | CASSLKQGESAQETQYF
. | . | TRBJ1-2 | TRBV5-4 | TGTGCCAGCAGCTTGGGTCCGACGGCGACAGCCCTAACTATGGCTGGGTCCTTC | CASSLGPTATALTMAGSF
TRBD2 | . | TRBJ2-7 | TRBV5-1 | TGCGCCAGCAGCTTGGGCGCTAGCGGGAACGAGCAGTACTTC | CASSLGASGNEQYF
TRBD1 | few | TRBJ2-7 | TRBV2 | TGTGCCAGCAGTGCCGGGACAGGGTCCTACGAGCAGTACTTC | CASSAGTGSYEQYF
. | . | TRBJ2-1 | TRBV4-2 | TGTGCCAGCAGCCAAGAGGGGGGTCCATACAATGAGCAGTTCTTC | CASSQEGGPYNEQFF
TRBD2 | . | TRBJ2-7 | TRBV7-2 | TGTGCCAGCAGCTTAGAGGGTGGGGGGGCCTACGAGCAGTACTTC | CASSLEGGGAYEQYF
. | . | TRBJ2-2 | TRBV30 | TGTGCCTGGACCCCTATCTCCGGGGAGCTGTTTTTT | CAWTPISGELFF
. | once | TRBJ2-7 | TRBV10-2 | TGCGCCAGCAGTTTGGACTCCCGAAAGGCCTACGAGCAGTACTTC | CASSLDSRKAYEQYF
. | . | TRBJ2-1 | TRBV7-6 | TGTGCCAGCAGCCTACCTCAGGGGCCGAACTCCTACAATGAGCAGTTCTTC | CASSLPQGPNSYNEQFF
. | . | TRBJ2-3 | TRBV3-1/TRBV3-2 | TGTGCCAGCAGCCATCAGCGATCAGATACGCAGTATTTT | CASSHQRSDTQYF
TRBD1 | few | TRBJ1-3 | TRBV2 | TGTGCCAGCAGGGTCACGGGGACAGGGGATGGCACCATATATTTT | CASRVTGTGDGTIYF
TRBD2 | . | TRBJ2-7 | TRBV5-1 | TGCGCCAGCAGCTGGGGAGCGGGAGCGGATTACGAGCAGTACTTC | CASSWGAGADYEQYF
. | . | TRBJ1-6 | TRBV29-1 | TGCAGCTCGGGGGAGGGGTCTAGGAATTCACCCCTCCACTTT | CSSGEGSRNSPLHF
. | . | TRBJ2-1 | TRBV2 | TGTGCCATCGAGCGGAGCGGGCGGGAGCAGTTCTTC | CAIERSGREQFF
. | . | TRBJ2-5 | TRBV5-6 | TGTGCCAGCAGTTCCGGGACCGGGGGGACCCAGTACTTC | CASSSGTGGTQYF
. | once | TRBJ1-1 | TRBV27 | TGTGCCAGCAGTTTATCGATAACAGGCCCTGAAGCTTTCTTT | CASSLSITGPEAFF
. | . | TRBJ1-5 | TRBV30 | TGTGCCTCAGGGCAAGATCTTGGGGGGGCCCAGCATTTT | CASGQDLGGAQHF
TRBD1 | . | TRBJ2-2 | TRBV25-1 | TGTGCCAGCAGTGACCTCGGGACAGGGCGTTCCGGGGAGCTGTTTTTT | CASSDLGTGRSGELFF
TRBD1 | . | TRBJ1-2 | TRBV10-3 | TGTGCCATCAGTGGATCTATGGCAGGGGGTGATAACTATGGCTACACCTTC | CAISGSMAGGDNYGYTF
TRBD2 | once | TRBJ2-2 | TRBV28 | TGTGCCAGCAGACCCCCTGCGGGGGGGGAAACCGGGGAGCTGTTTTTT | CASRPPAGGETGELFF
. | . | TRBJ2-2 | TRBV18 | TGTGCCAGCTCACCGACGGCAGGGGCCCCTACCGGGGAGCTGTTTTTT | CASSPTAGAPTGELFF
TRBD1 | . | TRBJ1-1 | TRBV9 | TGTGCCAGCAGCGTAGAAGACAGGGGGAACACTGAAGCTTTCTTT | CASSVEDRGNTEAFF
. | . | TRBJ1-2 | TRBV18 | TGTGCCAGCTCACGGGAGAGACAGGTTTACACCTTC | CASSRERQVYTF
. | . | TRBJ1-5 | TRBV12-3/TRBV12-4 | TGTGCCAGCAGTCAAGATAGTAATCAGCCCCAGCATTTT | CASSQDSNQPQHF
TRBD1 | . | TRBJ2-7 | TRBV28 | TGTGCCAGCAGCCAGGGACAGGGGGTCCCCTACGAGCAGTACTTC | CASSQGQGVPYEQYF
. | . | TRBJ2-7 | TRBV6-5 | TGTGCCAGCAGTTACTATCGGGGGACCTACGAGCAGTACTTC | CASSYYRGTYEQYF
TRBD2 | . | TRBJ2-1 | TRBV24-1 | TGTGCCACCAGTGATATAGCGGGGTTCAATGAGCAGTTCTTC | CATSDIAGFNEQFF
TRBD1 | . | TRBJ2-7 | TRBV15 | TGTGCCACCAGCAGAGATCGAATCATCCGACAGGGCTACGAGCAGTACTTC | CATSRDRIIRQGYEQYF
TRBD2 | . | TRBJ2-1 | TRBV28 | TGTGCCAGCAGTTTTCATAGCGGGGGGGCCAGCTACAATGAGCAGTTCTTC | CASSFHSGGASYNEQFF
. | . | TRBJ1-2 | TRBV10-1 | TGCGCCAGCCCGGGAGGGCACTATGGCTACACCTTC | CASPGGHYGYTF
TRBD1 | . | TRBJ1-2 | TRBV7-9 | TGTGCCAGCAGCTTAGGCCTACAGGGGGCCTATGGCTACACCTTC | CASSLGLQGAYGYTF
. | . | TRBJ1-1 | TRBV6-1 | TGTGCCAGCAGTGAAGCAACATCCCGAAACACTGAAGCTTTCTTT | CASSEATSRNTEAFF
TRBD2 | . | TRBJ2-7 | TRBV19 | TGTGCCAGTAGTTTTACTAGCGGTCCCTACGAGCAGTACTTC | CASSFTSGPYEQYF
TRBD1 | . | TRBJ1-4 | TRBV10-2 | TGCGCCAGCAGGACACAGGGGGCTGATGAAAAACTGTTTTTT | CASRTQGADEKLFF
TRBD2 | once | TRBJ2-5 | TRBV5-1 | TGCGCCAGCAGCTTGCGAGTAGCGGGGAACCAAGAGACCCAGTACTTC | CASSLRVAGNQETQYF
. | . | TRBJ1-4 | TRBV6-6 | TGTGCCAGCAGTTACAGGGGGACTAATGAAAAACTGTTTTTT | CASSYRGTNEKLFF
. | . | TRBJ2-1 | TRBV27 | TGTGCCAGCAGTTTTAGCGATGAGCAGTTCTTC | CASSFSDEQFF
. | . | TRBJ2-4 | TRBV13 | TGTGCCAGCAGCTTAGGGCGGAAAAACATTCAGTACTTC | CASSLGRKNIQYF
TRBD2 | . | TRBJ2-5 | TRBV7-2 | TGTGCCAGCAGCTTAGGTTTAGTTTTCGGACTAGCGGATCAAGAGACCCAGTACTTC | CASSLGLVFGLADQETQYF
. | . | TRBJ2-3 | TRBV7-9 | TGTGCCAGCAGCTTAGCGCGCTCGGCAGATACGCAGTATTTT | CASSLARSADTQYF